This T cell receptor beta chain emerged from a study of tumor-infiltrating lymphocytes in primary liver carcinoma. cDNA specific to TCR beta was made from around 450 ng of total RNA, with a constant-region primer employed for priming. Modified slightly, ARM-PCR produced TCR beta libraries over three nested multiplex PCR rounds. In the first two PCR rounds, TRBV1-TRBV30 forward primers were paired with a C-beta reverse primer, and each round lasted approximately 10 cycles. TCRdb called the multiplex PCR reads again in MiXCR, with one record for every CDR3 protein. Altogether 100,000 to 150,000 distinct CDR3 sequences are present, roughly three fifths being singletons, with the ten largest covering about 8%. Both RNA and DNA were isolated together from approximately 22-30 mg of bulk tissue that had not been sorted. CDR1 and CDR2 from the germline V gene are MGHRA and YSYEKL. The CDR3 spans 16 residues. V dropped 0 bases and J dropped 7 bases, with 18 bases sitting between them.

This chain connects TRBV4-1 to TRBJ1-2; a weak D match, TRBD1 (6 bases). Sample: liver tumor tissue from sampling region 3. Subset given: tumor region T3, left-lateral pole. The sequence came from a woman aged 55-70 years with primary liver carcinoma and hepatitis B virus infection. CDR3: CASSQDQRTESGGYTF. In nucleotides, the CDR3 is TGCGCCAGCAGCCAAGATCAGCGGACAGAATCAGGTGGCTACACCTTC.